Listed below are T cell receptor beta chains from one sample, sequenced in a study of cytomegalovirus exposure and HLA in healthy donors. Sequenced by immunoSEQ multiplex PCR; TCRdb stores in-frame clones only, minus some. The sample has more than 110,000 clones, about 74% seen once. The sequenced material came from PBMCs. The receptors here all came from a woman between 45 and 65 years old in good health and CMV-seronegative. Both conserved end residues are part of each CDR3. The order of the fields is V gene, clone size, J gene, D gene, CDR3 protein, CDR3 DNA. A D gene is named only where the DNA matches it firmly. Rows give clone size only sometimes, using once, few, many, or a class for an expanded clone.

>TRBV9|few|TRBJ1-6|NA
CASSVEPSLRGNSPLHF
TGTGCCAGCAGCGTAGAACCCAGCCTTCGAGGTAATTCACCCCTCCACTTT
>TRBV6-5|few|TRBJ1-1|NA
CASSYGTGLGITEAFF
TGTGCCAGCAGTTATGGTACAGGGCTAGGTATCACTGAAGCTTTCTTT
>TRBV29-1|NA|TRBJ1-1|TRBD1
CSGQQGNAEAFF
TGCAGCGGCCAACAGGGGAACGCTGAAGCTTTCTTT
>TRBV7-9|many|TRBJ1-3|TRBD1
CASSLGPQGDAGNTIYF
TGTGCCAGCAGCTTAGGGCCGCAGGGGGACGCCGGAAACACCATATATTTT
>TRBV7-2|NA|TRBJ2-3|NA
CASSPTLDTQYF
TGTGCCAGCAGCCCCACTCTCGATACGCAGTATTTT
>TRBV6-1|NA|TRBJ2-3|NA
CASSEFRDTQYF
TGTGCCAGCAGTGAGTTTCGAGATACGCAGTATTTT
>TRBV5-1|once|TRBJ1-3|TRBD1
CASRNTGGNGNTIYF
TGCGCCAGCAGAAATACAGGGGGCAACGGAAACACCATATATTTT
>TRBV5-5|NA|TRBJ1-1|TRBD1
CASSLTGWAMNTEAFF
TGTGCCAGCAGCCTGACAGGGTGGGCAATGAACACTGAAGCTTTCTTT
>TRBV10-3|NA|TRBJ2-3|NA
CAISDRGSRSVTQYF
TGTGCCATCAGTGACCGTGGGTCTAGGTCTGTTACGCAGTATTTT
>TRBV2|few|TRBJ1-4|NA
CASSGSPSRGEKLFF
TGTGCCAGCAGTGGTTCCCCCAGCCGCGGGGAAAAACTGTTTTTT
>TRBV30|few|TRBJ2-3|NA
CAWGVGQWGTADTQYF
TGTGCCTGGGGTGTAGGGCAATGGGGCACAGCGGATACGCAGTATTTT
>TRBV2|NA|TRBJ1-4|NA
CASSEVRGGEKLFF
TGTGCCAGCAGTGAAGTTCGGGGTGGCGAAAAACTGTTTTTT
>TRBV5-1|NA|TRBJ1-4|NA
CASSPEPRATNEKLFF
TGCGCCAGCAGCCCTGAGCCCAGGGCGACTAATGAAAAACTGTTTTTT
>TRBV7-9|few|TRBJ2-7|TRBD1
CASSHDRVGNEQYF
TGTGCCAGCAGTCACGACAGGGTTGGGAACGAGCAGTACTTC
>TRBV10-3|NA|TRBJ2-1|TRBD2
CAINSGNEQFF
TGTGCCATCAATAGCGGGAATGAGCAGTTCTTC
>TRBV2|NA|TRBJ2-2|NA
CASKLVSNTGELFF
TGTGCCAGCAAGCTAGTCTCGAACACCGGGGAGCTGTTTTTT
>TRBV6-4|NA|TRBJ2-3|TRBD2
CASSDLGLTTDTQYF
TGTGCCAGCAGTGACTTGGGACTAACCACAGATACGCAGTATTTT
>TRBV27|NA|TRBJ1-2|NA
CASSSRGAGEGYTF
TGTGCCAGCAGCTCCCGAGGTGCGGGGGAAGGCTACACCTTC
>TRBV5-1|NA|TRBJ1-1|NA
CASRSGGGLNTEAFF
TGCGCCAGCAGGAGTGGGGGGGGGTTGAACACTGAAGCTTTCTTT
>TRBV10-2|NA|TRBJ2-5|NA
CASTLRRGYETQYF
TGCGCCAGCACTCTCCGGCGGGGTTACGAGACCCAGTACTTC
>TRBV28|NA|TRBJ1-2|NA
CASSLAGSGYTF
TGTGCCAGCAGTTTAGCAGGGTCTGGCTACACCTTC